The clone carrying this T cell receptor beta chain was detected only once. Its antigen is still unknown. Germline V gene lookup returns CDR1 SGHTA and CDR2 FQGNSA. The CDR3 consists of 16 residues. V dropped 6 bases and J dropped 9; count of bases not matched to a gene: 11. The source of the sample is a study of Tregs in tolerant kidney transplant recipients. Sequencing was performed with immunoSEQ multiplex PCR; in TCRdb, only in-frame clones are kept and a portion is missing. Here the sample spans 60,000 to 70,000 clones, about nine tenths being singletons. Findings and limits, study-wide: Tolerant patients' donor-specific Tregs expanded beyond overall Tregs, suggesting antigen-driven growth.

The clonotype was recovered from a human donor who received a combined kidney and bone marrow transplant. The chain links TRBV7-2 to TRBJ2-1; 13 positions match TRBD2. Here the sequenced sample was CD8+ T cells from blood, taken before the transplant. DNA of the CDR3: TGTGCCAGCAGTTACCGACTAGCGGGAGGAAGTAGTGAGCAGTTCTTC. Translation: CASSYRLAGGSSEQFF.